This T cell receptor (beta chain) was sequenced during a study of blood T cell repertoires in COVID-19. At the level of the study: Sites in the United States, Italy and Spain provided acute and convalescent COVID-19 samples. The analysed material was cDNA or gDNA that came from T cells, B-cell-depleted T cells, or PBMCs.

Study processing details: From reference gene primer amplification, estimates of nucleated cell counts were derived. The repertoire was sequenced with immunoSEQ multiplex PCR; TCRdb's copy has only in-frame clones and lacks some. The D gene and trimming were derived from the DNA, and the V and J assignments and clone size from that table. The sample has about 230,000 clones; 85% are singletons. Germline V CDR1 and CDR2: SQVTM, ANQGSEA. This CDR3 region has 15 residues. V shed 6 bases and J 3 bases; nucleotides not matched to a gene: 6. The origin of this receptor is a man aged 50 to 59 with COVID-19, enrolled during active disease. The J gene is TRBJ2-2, the V gene TRBV29-1, with 11 bases lining up with TRBD1. What was sequenced was peripheral blood. In nucleotides, the CDR3 is TGCAGCGTAAGGACAGGGGGCAGGGACACCGGGGAGCTGTTTTTT. As protein: CSVRTGGRDTGELFF.